This T cell receptor beta chain is drawn from a study of T cell repertoires in cytomegalovirus infection. Study background: Both a matching HLA type and CMV infection were indicated by public TCR beta signatures.

Of note for this clonotype: The antigen remains unidentified.

TCRdb reanalysed the reads using MiXCR and keeps one entry per CDR3 protein. In the table there are about 180,000 distinct CDR3 sequences, about a fifth of which are singletons. Germline V gene lookup returns CDR1 MNHEY and CDR2 SMNVEV (reference sequence). V trimming: 3 bases; J trimming: 2 bases; junction bases outside the gene matches: 5. CDR3 length equals 15 residues. The material was CD8+ T cells from cultured PBMCs, obtained from culture after CMV antigen stimulation. The chain uses TRBV27 and TRBJ2-3; 7 bases map to TRBD1. The receptor was isolated from a human donor in good health (CMV status not recorded). Some clones in this sample may be carry-over from other donors' samples. CDR3 residues: CASSFYDRVTDTQYF. The CDR3 DNA is TGTGCCAGCAGTTTCTACGACAGGGTCACAGATACGCAGTATTTT.